This TCR beta chain appears in the sequencing data of a study of blood T cell repertoires in COVID-19. CDR3 length: 15 residues. The germline V and J ends were trimmed by 5 bases and 5 bases, with 17 bases remaining between them. The germline V gene has CDR1 SEHNR and CDR2 FQNEAQ (reference sequence). Repertoires were generated with immunoSEQ multiplex PCR, while TCRdb's copy carries only in-frame clones and drops some. This sample has about 330,000 clones; 65% to 90% occur once, and the top ten carry 7.2%. The V and J genes are TRBV7-9 and TRBJ2-3, with D possibly being TRBD1 (6 bases). This TCR derives from a human donor in a cohort sampled during active COVID-19. Sequenced sample: peripheral blood. The CDR3 loop reads CASSLDQGFQDTQYF. The DNA for the CDR3 is TGTGCCAGCAGCCTCGACCAGGGGTTTCAAGATACGCAGTATTTT. The full variable domain, with the rest looked up from reference TRBV7-9 and TRBJ2-3, is DTGVSQNPRHKITKRGQNVTFRCDPISEHNRLYWYRQTLGQGPEFLTYFQNEAQLEKSRLLSDRFSAERPKGSFSTLEIQRTEQGDSAMYLCASSLDQGFQDTQYFGPGTRLTVL.